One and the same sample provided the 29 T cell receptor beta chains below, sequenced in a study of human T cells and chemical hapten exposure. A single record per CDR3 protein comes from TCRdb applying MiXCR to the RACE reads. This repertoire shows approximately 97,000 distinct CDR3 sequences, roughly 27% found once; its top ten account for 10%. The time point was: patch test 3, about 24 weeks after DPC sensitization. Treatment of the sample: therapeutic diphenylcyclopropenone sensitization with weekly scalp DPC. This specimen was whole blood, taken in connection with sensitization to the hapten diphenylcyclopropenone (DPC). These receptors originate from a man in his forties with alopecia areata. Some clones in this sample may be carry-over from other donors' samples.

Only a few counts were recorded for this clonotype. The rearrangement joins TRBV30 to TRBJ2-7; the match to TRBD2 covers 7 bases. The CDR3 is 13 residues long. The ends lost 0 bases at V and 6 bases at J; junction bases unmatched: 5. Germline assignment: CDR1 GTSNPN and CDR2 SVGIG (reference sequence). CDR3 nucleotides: TGTGCCTGGAGTGTTCGCGGGAGTCGCGAGCAGTACTTC. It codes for CAWSVRGSREQYF. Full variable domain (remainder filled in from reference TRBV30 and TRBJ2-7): SQTIHQWPATLVQPVGSPLSLECTVEGTSNPNLYWYRQAAGRGLQLLFYSVGIGQISSEVPQNLSASRPQDRQFILSSKKLLLSDSGFYLCAWSVRGSREQYFGPGTRLTVT.

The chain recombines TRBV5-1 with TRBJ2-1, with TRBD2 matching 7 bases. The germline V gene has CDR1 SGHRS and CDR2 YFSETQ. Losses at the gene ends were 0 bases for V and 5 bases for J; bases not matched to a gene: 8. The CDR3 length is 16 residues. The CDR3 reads CASSLGLAVIDNEQFF. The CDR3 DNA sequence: TGCGCCAGCAGCTTGGGTCTAGCGGTTATAGACAATGAGCAGTTCTTC.

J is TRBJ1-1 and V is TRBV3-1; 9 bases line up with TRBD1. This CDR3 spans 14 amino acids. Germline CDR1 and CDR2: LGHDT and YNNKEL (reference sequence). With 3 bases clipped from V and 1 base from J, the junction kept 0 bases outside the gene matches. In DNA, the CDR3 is TGTGCCAGCAGCCAGGACAGGGGGAACACTGAAGCTTTCTTT. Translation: CASSQDRGNTEAFF.

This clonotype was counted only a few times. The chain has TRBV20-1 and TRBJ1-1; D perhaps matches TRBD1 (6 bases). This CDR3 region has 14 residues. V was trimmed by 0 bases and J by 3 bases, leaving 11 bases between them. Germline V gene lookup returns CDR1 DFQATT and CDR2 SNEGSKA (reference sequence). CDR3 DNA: TGCAGTGCTAGAGATGGACAGATGTACACTGAAGCTTTCTTT. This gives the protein CSARDGQMYTEAFF.

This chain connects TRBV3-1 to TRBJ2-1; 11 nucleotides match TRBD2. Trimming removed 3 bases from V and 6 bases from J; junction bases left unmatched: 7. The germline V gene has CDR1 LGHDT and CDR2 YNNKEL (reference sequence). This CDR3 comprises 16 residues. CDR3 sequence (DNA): TGTGCCAGCAGCCAGGTAGCGGGAGGGCCTAGCAATGAGCAGTTCTTC. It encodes CASSQVAGGPSNEQFF.

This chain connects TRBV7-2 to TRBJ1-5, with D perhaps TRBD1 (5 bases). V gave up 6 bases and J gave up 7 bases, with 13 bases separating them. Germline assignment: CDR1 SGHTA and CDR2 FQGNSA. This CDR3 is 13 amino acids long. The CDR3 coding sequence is TGTGCCAGCAGTTCAGACAGTTACCAGCCCCAGCATTTT. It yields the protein CASSSDSYQPQHF.

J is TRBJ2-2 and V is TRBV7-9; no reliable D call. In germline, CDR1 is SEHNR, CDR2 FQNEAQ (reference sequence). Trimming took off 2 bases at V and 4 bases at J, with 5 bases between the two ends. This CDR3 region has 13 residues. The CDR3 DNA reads TGTGCCAGCAGCTTATGGGGCACCGGGGAGCTGTTTTTT. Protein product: CASSLWGTGELFF.

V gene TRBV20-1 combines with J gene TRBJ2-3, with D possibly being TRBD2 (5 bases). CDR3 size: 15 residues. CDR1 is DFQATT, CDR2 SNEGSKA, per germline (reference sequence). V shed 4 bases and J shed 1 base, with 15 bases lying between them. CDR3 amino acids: CSATLRLEGTDTQYF. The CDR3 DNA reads TGCAGTGCTACTCTTAGGTTGGAGGGCACAGATACGCAGTATTTT.

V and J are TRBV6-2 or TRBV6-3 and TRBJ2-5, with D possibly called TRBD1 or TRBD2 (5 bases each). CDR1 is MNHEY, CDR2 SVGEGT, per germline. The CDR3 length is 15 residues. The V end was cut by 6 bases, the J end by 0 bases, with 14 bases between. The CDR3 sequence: CASRPPGAYQETQYF. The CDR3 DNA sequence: TGTGCCAGCAGACCCCCCGGGGCGTACCAAGAGACCCAGTACTTC.

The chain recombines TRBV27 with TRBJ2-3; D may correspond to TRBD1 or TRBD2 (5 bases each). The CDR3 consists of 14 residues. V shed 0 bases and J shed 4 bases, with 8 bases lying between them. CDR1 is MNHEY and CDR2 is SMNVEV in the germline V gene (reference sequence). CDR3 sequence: CASSLSQGADTQYF. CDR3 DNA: TGTGCCAGCAGTTTATCCCAGGGAGCAGATACGCAGTATTTT.

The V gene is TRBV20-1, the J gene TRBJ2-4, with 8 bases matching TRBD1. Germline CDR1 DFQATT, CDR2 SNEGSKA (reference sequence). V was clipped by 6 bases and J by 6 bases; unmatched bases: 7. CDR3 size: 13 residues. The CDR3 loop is CSATRGQGNIQYF. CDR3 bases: TGCAGTGCCACACGCGGACAGGGAAACATTCAGTACTTC.

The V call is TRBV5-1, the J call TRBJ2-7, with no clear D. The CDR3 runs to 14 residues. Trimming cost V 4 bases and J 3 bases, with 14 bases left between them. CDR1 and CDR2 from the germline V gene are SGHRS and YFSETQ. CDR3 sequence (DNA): TGCGCCAGCAGCCTGGGTTGGGGTGACTACGAGCAGTACTTC. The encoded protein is CASSLGWGDYEQYF.

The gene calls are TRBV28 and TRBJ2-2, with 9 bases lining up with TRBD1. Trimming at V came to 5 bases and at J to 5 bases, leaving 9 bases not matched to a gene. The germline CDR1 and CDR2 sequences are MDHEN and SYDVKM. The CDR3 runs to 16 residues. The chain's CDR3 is CASSPGQGIRTGELFF. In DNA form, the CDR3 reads TGTGCCAGCAGTCCCGGACAGGGGATTAGGACCGGGGAGCTGTTTTTT.

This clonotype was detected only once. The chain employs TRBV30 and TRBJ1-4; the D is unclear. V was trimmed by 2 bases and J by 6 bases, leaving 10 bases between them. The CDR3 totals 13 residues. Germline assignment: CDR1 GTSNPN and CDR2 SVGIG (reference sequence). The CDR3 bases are TGTGCCTGGAGTTTAACCTCATATGAAAAACTGTTTTTT. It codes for CAWSLTSYEKLFF.

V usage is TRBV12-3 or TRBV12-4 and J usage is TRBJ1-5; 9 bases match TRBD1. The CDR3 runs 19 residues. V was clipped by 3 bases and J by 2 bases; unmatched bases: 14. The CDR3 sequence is CASSFYWDRAYRGNQPQHF. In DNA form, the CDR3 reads TGTGCCAGCAGTTTTTACTGGGACAGGGCTTATCGGGGCAATCAGCCCCAGCATTTT.

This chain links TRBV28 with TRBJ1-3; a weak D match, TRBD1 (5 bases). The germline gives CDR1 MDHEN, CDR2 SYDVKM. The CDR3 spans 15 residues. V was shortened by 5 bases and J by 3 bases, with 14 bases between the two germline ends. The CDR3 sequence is CASSAPGGGGNTIYF. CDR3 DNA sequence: TGTGCCAGCAGTGCGCCCGGGGGAGGTGGAAACACCATATATTTT.

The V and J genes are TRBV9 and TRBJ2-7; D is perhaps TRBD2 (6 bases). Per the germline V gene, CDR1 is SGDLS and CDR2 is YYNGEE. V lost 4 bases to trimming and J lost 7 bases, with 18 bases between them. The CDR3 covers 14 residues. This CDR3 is CASSSEGIAEEQYF. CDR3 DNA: TGTGCCAGCAGCTCAGAGGGGATAGCGGAGGAGCAGTACTTC.

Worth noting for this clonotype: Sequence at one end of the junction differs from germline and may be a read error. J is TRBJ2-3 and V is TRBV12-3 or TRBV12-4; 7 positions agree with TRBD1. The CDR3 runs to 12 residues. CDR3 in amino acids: CASRQGADTQYF. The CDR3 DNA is TGTGCGAGCAGACAGGGAGCCGATACGCAGTATTTT.

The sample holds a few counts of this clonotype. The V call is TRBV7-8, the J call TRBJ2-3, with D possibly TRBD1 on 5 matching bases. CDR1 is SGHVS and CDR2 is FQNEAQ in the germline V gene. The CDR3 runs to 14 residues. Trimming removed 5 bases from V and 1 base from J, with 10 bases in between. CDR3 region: CASSQRGRTDTQYF. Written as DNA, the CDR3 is TGTGCCAGCAGCCAAAGGGGTCGCACAGATACGCAGTATTTT.

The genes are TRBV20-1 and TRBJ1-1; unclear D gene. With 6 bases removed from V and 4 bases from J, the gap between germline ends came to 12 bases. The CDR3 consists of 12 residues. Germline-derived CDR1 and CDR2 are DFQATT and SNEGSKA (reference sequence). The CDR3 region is CSAKPGSTEAFF. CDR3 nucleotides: TGCAGTGCCAAGCCGGGGTCCACTGAAGCTTTCTTT.

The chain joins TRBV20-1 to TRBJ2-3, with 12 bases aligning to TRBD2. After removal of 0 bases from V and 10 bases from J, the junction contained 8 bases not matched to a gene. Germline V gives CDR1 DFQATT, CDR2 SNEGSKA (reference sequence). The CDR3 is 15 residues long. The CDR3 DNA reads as TGCAGTGCTAGAGAGGGGACTAGCGGGCCTAGTGCGCAGTATTTT. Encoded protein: CSAREGTSGPSAQYF.

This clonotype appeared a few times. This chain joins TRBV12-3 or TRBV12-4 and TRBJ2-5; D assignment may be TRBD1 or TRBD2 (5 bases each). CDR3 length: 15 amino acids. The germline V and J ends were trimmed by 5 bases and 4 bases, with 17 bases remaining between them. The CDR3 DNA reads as TGTGCCAGCAGTGCCGCAGGGACCCTGGGAGAGACCCAGTACTTC. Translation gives CASSAAGTLGETQYF.

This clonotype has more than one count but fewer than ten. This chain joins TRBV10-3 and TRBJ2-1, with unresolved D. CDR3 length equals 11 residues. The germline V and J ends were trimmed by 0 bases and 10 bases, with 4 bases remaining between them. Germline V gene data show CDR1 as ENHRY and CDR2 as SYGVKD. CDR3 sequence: CAISESGEQFF. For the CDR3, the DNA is TGTGCCATCAGTGAGTCTGGGGAGCAGTTCTTC.

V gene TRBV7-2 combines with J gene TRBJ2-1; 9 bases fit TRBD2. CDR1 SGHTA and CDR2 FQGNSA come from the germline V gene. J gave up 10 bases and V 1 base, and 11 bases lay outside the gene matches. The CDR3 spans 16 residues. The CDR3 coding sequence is TGTGCCAGCAGCTTAGTGCTGGCGGGAGGGCCAAGGGAGCAGTTCTTC. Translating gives CASSLVLAGGPREQFF. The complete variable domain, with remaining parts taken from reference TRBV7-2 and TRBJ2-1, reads GAGVSQSPSNKVTEKGKDVELRCDPISGHTALYWYRQSLGQGLEFLIYFQGNSAPDKSGLPSDRFSAERTGGSVSTLTIQRTQQEDSAVYLCASSLVLAGGPREQFFGPGTRLTVL.

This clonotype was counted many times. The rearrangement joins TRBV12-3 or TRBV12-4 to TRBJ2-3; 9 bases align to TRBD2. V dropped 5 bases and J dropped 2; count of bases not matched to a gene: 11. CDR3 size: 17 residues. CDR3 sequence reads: CASSQVYGGRVTDTQYF. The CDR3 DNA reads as TGTGCCAGCAGTCAGGTGTACGGCGGGAGGGTCACAGATACGCAGTATTTT.

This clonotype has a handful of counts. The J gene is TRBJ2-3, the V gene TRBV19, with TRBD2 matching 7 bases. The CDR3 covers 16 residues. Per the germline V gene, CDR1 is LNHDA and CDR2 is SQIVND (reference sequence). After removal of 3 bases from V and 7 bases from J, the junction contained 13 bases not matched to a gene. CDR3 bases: TGTGCCAGTAGTATCCCCCCGGGAGGCGCTACATATACGCAGTATTTT. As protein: CASSIPPGGATYTQYF.

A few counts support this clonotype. The CDR3 nucleotides are TGTGCCATCAGCCCCCAAGCCCATAGAGGCAAGCAGTTCTTC. It yields the protein CAISPQAHRGKQFF. The chain uses TRBV10-3 and TRBJ2-1; D gene unclear. Germline V gene data show CDR1 as ENHRY and CDR2 as SYGVKD. The CDR3 sequence is 14 residues long. V lost 6 bases and J 11 bases, leaving 20 bases between the germline ends.

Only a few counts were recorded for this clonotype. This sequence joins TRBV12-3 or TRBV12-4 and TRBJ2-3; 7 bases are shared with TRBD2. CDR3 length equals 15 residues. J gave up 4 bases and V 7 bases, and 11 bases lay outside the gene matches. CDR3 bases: TGTGCCAGCAAACGGCAAGAGCGGGATTCAGATACGCAGTATTTT. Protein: CASKRQERDSDTQYF.

Here the CDR3 DNA reads TGTGCCAGCCTCCTAGCGGGTCTGAGGGGGGAGCTGTTTTTT. This translates into CASLLAGLRGELFF. J is TRBJ2-2 and V is TRBV12-3 or TRBV12-4; 8 nucleotides match TRBD2. The CDR3 loop spans 14 amino acids. V shed 8 bases, J shed 8 bases, and the junction held 10 bases outside the gene matches.